The 13 T cell receptor beta chains below were found in one sample sequenced in a study of blood T cell repertoires in COVID-19. Method: immunoSEQ multiplex PCR; TCRdb's copy keeps in-frame clones and lacks some. Counted here are around 140,000 clones, 84% occurring once; the ten biggest clones make up around 45%. The source material was peripheral blood. These receptor sequences come from a human donor in a cohort sampled during active COVID-19.

The chain has TRBV21-1 and TRBJ1-5; the DNA was not used to check the table's D call, TRBD1. TRBV21-1 is an annotated pseudogene. This CDR3 is 19 amino acids long. CDR3 amino acids: CASPGAAGGDSFSNQPQHF. The CDR3, as DNA: TGTGCCAGCCCAGGGGCCGCAGGGGGCGATTCTTTTAGCAATCAGCCCCAGCATTTT.

The chain is built from TRBV28 and TRBJ1-1, with D unresolved. Germline V gives CDR1 MDHEN, CDR2 SYDVKM. This CDR3 has 14 residues. V lost 3 bases and J 5 bases, leaving 13 bases between the germline ends. The CDR3: CASSFGFVRTEAFF. The CDR3 DNA follows: TGTGCCAGCAGTTTTGGGTTCGTGAGGACTGAAGCTTTCTTT. The variable domain in full, with the rest retrieved from reference TRBV28 and TRBJ1-1, is DVKVTQSSRYLVKRTGEKVFLECVQDMDHENMFWYRQDPGLGLRLIYFSYDVKMKEKGDIPEGYSVSREKKERFSLILESASTNQTSMYLCASSFGFVRTEAFFGQGTRLTVV.

This rearrangement joins TRBV6-1 to TRBJ1-1, with D uncertain. V lost 1 base and J lost 4, with 13 bases in between. Germline assignment: CDR1 MNHNS and CDR2 SASEGT. The CDR3 totals 15 residues. For the CDR3, the DNA is TGTGCCAGCAGTGAAGATATGGTCCCGGGCACTGAAGCTTTCTTT. Its protein is CASSEDMVPGTEAFF.

V gene TRBV11-3 combines with J gene TRBJ2-3; 11 positions agree with TRBD1. Germline V lookup: CDR1 SGHNT, CDR2 YENEEA. The CDR3 loop spans 15 amino acids. J gave up 5 bases and V 5 bases, and 6 bases lay outside the gene matches. CDR3 protein: CASSPRGTGGDTQYF. DNA for the CDR3: TGTGCCAGCAGCCCCCGGGGGACAGGGGGAGATACGCAGTATTTT.

The chain joins TRBV29-1 to TRBJ2-1; no firm D call. V gave up 6 bases and J gave up 7 bases, with 13 bases separating them. CDR1 SQVTM and CDR2 ANQGSEA come from the germline V gene. The CDR3 runs to 12 residues. In DNA form, the CDR3 reads TGCAGCGTGCGCCCTGACTCGAATGAGCAGTTCTTC. The encoded protein is CSVRPDSNEQFF.

This chain connects TRBV19 to TRBJ2-1; 7 bases match TRBD1. This CDR3 spans 14 amino acids. With 0 bases clipped from V and 10 bases from J, the junction kept 6 bases outside the gene matches. Germline V gives CDR1 LNHDA, CDR2 SQIVND (reference sequence). The CDR3 sequence is CASSIDSPTGEQFF. The CDR3 bases are TGTGCCAGTAGTATAGACTCCCCGACAGGGGAGCAGTTCTTC.

This chain joins TRBV19 and TRBJ1-6; TRBD1 matches 7 bases. Looked up from germline, CDR1 is LNHDA and CDR2 is SQIVND (reference sequence). V trimming: 6 bases; J trimming: 0 bases; junction bases outside the gene matches: 5. The CDR3 loop spans 16 amino acids. The CDR3 coding sequence is TGTGCCAGTAGGACTCCAGGGGGCTCCTATAATTCACCCCTCCACTTT. It encodes CASRTPGGSYNSPLHF.

This chain joins TRBV18 and TRBJ1-1, with TRBD1 as a possible D gene (6 bases). This CDR3 comprises 14 residues. The germline CDR1 and CDR2 sequences are KGHSH and LQKENI. Trimming shortened V by 3 bases and J by 6 bases, and 14 bases separated the two germline ends. The CDR3 reads CASSPRNRDSEAFF. Written as DNA, the CDR3 is TGTGCCAGCTCACCGCGAAACAGGGATTCTGAAGCTTTCTTT.

This clone was counted a single time. The V and J genes are TRBV19 and TRBJ1-2, with TRBD1 matching over 10 bases. The ends lost 5 bases at V and 6 bases at J; junction bases unmatched: 9. Germline lookup yields CDR1 LNHDA and CDR2 SQIVND (reference sequence). The CDR3 covers 15 residues. CDR3 nucleotide sequence: TGTGCCAGTAGTCCCTCGACAGGGGGCTGGAATGGCTACACCTTC. Residues: CASSPSTGGWNGYTF.

This chain connects TRBV2 to TRBJ1-1; no clear D gene. V was cut by 10 bases and J by 0 bases, with 12 bases left in between. The CDR3 has 13 amino acids. Germline assignment: CDR1 SNHLY and CDR2 FYNNEI. The CDR3: CATRSGMNTEAFF. In nucleotides, the CDR3 is TGTGCCACCCGGTCGGGGATGAACACTGAAGCTTTCTTT.

This rearrangement joins TRBV4-3 to TRBJ2-7; TRBD2 aligns across 9 bases. The CDR3 has 15 residues. Germline V CDR1 and CDR2: LGHNA, YSLEER. V was pared by 0 bases and J by 3 bases, with 3 bases of the junction left unmatched. CDR3 amino acids: CASSQDTSGYYEQYF. The CDR3 region has the DNA TGCGCCAGCAGCCAAGATACTAGCGGGTACTACGAGCAGTACTTC.

The chain combines TRBV21-1 with TRBJ2-1; TRBD1 is the table's D call and was not checked against the DNA. TRBV21-1 is a pseudogene locus. The CDR3 runs to 15 residues. CDR3 residues: CASSNPRTGPNEQFF. DNA of the CDR3: TGTGCCAGCAGTAATCCGAGGACAGGGCCAAATGAGCAGTTCTTC.

The rearrangement joins TRBV4-1 to TRBJ2-7; 8 bases are shared with TRBD1. Germline assignment: CDR1 MGHRA and CDR2 YSYEKL. V lost 0 bases, J lost 2 bases, and 6 bases stayed unmatched. This CDR3 has 16 amino acids. The CDR3 coding sequence is TGCGCCAGCAGCCAAGATGCCGGGACAGGAGCCTACGAGCAGTACTTC. This encodes CASSQDAGTGAYEQYF.